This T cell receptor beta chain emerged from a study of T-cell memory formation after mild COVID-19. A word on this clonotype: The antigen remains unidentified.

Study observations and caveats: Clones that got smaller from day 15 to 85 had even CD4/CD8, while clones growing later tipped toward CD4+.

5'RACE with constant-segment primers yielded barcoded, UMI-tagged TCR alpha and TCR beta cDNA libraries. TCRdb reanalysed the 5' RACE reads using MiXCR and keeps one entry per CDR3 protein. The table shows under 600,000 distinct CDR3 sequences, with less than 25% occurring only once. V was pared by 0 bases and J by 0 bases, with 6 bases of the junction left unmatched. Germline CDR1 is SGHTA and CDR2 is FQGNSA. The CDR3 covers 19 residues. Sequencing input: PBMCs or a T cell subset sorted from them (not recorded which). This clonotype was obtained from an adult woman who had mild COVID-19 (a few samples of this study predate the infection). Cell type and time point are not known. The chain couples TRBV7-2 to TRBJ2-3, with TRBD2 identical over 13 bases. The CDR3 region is CASSLAWTSGGLSTDTQYF. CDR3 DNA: TGTGCCAGCAGCTTAGCGTGGACTAGCGGGGGTCTCAGCACAGATACGCAGTATTTT.